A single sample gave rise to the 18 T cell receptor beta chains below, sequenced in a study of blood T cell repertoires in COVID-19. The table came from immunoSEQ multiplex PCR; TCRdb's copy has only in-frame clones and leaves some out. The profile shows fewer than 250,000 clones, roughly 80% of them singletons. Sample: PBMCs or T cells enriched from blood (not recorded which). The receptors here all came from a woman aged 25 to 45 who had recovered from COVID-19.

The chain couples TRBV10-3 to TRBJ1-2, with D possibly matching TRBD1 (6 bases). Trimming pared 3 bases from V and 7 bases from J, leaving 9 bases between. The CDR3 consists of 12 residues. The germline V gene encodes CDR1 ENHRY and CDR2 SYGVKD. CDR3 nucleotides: TGTGCCATCAGTGAACCGGACAGTGGCTACACCTTC. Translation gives CAISEPDSGYTF.

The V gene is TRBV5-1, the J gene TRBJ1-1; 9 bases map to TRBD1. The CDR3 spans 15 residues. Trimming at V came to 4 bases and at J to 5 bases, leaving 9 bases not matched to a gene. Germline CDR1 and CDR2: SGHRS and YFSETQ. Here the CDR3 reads CASSGDRVVGTEAFF. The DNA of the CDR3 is TGCGCCAGCAGCGGGGACAGGGTGGTCGGGACTGAAGCTTTCTTT. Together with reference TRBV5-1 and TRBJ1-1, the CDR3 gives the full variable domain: KAGVTQTPRYLIKTRGQQVTLSCSPISGHRSVSWYQQTPGQGLQFLFEYFSETQRNKGNFPGRFSGRQFSNSRSEMNVSTLELGDSALYLCASSGDRVVGTEAFFGQGTRLTVV.

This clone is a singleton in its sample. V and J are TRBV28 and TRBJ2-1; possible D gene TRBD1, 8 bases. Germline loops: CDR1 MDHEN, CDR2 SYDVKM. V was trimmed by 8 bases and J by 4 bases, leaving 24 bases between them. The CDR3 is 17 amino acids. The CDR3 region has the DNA TGTGCCAGCTCAGGGGGCGGGAGCGCCGTCCCTTACAATGAGCAGTTCTTC. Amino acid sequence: CASSGGGSAVPYNEQFF.

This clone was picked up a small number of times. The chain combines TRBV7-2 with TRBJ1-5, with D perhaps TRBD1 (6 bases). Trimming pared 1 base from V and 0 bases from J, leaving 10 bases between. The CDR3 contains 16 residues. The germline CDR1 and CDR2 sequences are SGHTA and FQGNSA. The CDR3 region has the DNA TGTGCCAGCAGCTTAGGCAGGGGCCTTAGCAATCAGCCCCAGCATTTT. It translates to CASSLGRGLSNQPQHF.

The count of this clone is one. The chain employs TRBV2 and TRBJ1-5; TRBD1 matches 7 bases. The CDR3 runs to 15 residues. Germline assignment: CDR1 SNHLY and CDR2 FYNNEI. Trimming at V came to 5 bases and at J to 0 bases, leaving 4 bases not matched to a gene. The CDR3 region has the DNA TGTGCCAGCAGTTCGGGACAGTATAGCAATCAGCCCCAGCATTTT. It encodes CASSSGQYSNQPQHF.

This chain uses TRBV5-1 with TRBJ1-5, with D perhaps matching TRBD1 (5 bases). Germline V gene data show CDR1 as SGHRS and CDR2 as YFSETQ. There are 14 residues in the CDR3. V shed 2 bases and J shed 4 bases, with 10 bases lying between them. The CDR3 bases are TGCGCCAGCAGCTTCGACAGTCCGAATCAGCCCCAGCATTTT. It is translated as CASSFDSPNQPQHF.

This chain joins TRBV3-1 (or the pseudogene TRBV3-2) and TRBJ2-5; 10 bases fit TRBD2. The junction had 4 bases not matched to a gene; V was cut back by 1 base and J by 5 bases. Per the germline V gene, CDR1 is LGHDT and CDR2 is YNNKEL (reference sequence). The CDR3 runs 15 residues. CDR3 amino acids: CASSQVAGGSETQYF. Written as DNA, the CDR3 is TGTGCCAGCAGCCAAGTAGCGGGGGGAAGTGAGACCCAGTACTTC.

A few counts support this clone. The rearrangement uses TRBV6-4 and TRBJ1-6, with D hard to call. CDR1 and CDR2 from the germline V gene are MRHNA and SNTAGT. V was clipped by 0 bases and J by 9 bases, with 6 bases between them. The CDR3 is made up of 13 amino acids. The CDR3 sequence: CASSDSTTSPLHF. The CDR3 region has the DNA TGTGCCAGCAGTGACTCGACAACTTCACCCCTCCACTTT.

CDR3 protein: CATSRDYLGLSVNTEAFF. CDR3 DNA: TGTGCCACCAGCAGAGATTACTTGGGACTTTCAGTGAACACTGAAGCTTTCTTT. V gene TRBV15 combines with J gene TRBJ1-1; tentative D call: TRBD1 (5 bases). Germline CDR1 LNHNV, CDR2 YYDKDF (reference sequence). Trimming shortened V by 0 bases and J by 0 bases, and 17 bases separated the two germline ends. CDR3 length: 18 residues.

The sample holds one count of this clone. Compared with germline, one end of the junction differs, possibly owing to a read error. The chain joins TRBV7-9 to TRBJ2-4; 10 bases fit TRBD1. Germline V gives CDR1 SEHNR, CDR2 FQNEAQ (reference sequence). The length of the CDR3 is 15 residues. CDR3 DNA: TGTGCCAGCAGCTTAGCGGGACAGGGGACCCTACCGGCGGCCTTC. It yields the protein CASSLAGQGTLPAAF.

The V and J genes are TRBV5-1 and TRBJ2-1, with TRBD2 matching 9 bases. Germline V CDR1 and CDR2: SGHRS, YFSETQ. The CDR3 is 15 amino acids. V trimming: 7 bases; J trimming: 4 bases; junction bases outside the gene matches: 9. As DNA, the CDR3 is TGCGCCAGCGAGACCGGGACTAGCCTTTACAATGAGCAGTTCTTC. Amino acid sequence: CASETGTSLYNEQFF.

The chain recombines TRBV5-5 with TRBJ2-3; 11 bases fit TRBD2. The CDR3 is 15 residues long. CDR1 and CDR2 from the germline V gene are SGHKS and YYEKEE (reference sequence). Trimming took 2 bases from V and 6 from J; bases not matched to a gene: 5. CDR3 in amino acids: CASSLLAGAADTQYF. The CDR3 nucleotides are TGTGCCAGCAGCTTACTAGCGGGAGCCGCGGATACGCAGTATTTT.

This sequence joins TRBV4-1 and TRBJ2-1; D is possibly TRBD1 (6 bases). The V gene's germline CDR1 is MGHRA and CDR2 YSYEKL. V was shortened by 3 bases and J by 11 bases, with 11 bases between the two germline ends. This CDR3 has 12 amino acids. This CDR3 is CASSQGTLQQFF. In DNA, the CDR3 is TGCGCCAGCAGCCAGGGGACACTGCAGCAGTTCTTC.

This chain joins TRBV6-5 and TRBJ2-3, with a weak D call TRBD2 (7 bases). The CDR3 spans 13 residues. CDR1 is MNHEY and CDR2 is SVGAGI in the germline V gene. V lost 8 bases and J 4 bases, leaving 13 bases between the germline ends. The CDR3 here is CASYRAGADTQYF. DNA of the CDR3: TGTGCCAGCTACAGGGCGGGAGCAGATACGCAGTATTTT.

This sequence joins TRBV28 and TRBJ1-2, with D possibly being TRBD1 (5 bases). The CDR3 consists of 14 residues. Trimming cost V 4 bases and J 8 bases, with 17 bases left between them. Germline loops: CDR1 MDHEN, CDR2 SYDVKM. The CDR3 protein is CASSSLTVSLGYTF. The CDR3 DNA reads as TGTGCCAGCAGTTCCCTGACAGTGTCATTAGGCTACACCTTC.

CDR3 amino acids: CASSRGTGENYGYTF. In DNA form, the CDR3 reads TGTGCCAGCAGCCGCGGGACAGGGGAAAACTATGGCTACACCTTC. This chain joins TRBV3-1 (or the pseudogene TRBV3-2) and TRBJ1-2; 10 bases are a match to TRBD1. The CDR3 runs to 15 residues. The J segment lost 2 bases and the V segment lost 4 bases, leaving 4 bases of the junction unmatched. The V gene's germline CDR1 is LGHDT and CDR2 YNNKEL (reference sequence).

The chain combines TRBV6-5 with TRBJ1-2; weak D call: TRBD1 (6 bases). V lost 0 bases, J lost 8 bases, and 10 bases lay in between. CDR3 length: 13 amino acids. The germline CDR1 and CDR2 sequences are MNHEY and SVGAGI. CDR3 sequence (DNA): TGTGCCAGCAGTTACTCGGGGCAGGGGGGCTACACCTTC. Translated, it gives CASSYSGQGGYTF.

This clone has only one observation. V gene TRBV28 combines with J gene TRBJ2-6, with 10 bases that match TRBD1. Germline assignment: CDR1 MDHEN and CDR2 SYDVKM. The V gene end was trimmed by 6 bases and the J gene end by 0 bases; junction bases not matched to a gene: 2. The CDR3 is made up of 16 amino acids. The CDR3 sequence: CASRRTGGSGANVLTF. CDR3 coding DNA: TGTGCCAGCAGGCGGACAGGGGGCTCTGGGGCCAACGTCCTGACTTTC. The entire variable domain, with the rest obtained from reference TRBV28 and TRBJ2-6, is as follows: DVKVTQSSRYLVKRTGEKVFLECVQDMDHENMFWYRQDPGLGLRLIYFSYDVKMKEKGDIPEGYSVSREKKERFSLILESASTNQTSMYLCASRRTGGSGANVLTFGAGSRLTVL.